These 18 T cell receptor beta chains were sequenced from one sample in a study of T-cell reconstitution after alpha-beta-depleted transplantation in children. Preparation of the TCRbeta library was carried out with unique molecular identifiers. TCRdb passed the PCR reads through MiXCR, listing each CDR3 protein once. In the table there are about 160,000 distinct CDR3 sequences, roughly 11% of which are singletons. The sequences come from PBMCs, collected before TCRalphabeta/CD19-depleted stem cell transplant. Receptor source: a boy aged 2 to 10 with acute myeloid leukemia, due to receive a stem cell transplant.

This clonotype was recorded many times. The chain couples TRBV10-1 to TRBJ2-1, with 10 bases that match TRBD2. Trimming at V came to 4 bases and at J to 2 bases, leaving 5 bases not matched to a gene. CDR1 and CDR2 from the germline V gene are WNHNN and SYGVQD (reference sequence). This CDR3 has 16 residues. CDR3 sequence reads: CASSGASGSTYNEQFF. CDR3 in DNA: TGCGCCAGCAGTGGGGCTAGCGGGAGCACCTACAATGAGCAGTTCTTC.

This clonotype was seen ten or more times. The gene calls are TRBV27 and TRBJ2-7, with 8 bases matching TRBD1. Germline V gene data show CDR1 as MNHEY and CDR2 as SMNVEV (reference sequence). The CDR3 contains 14 residues. With 4 bases clipped from V and 2 bases from J, the junction kept 4 bases outside the gene matches. CDR3 DNA: TGTGCCAGCAGTTCGGACAGGGCAGCCTACGAGCAGTACTTC. This sequence encodes CASSSDRAAYEQYF.

The chain carries TRBV28 and TRBJ1-1, with a possible D match to TRBD1 (5 bases). The V gene lost 2 bases and the J gene lost 5 bases, with 12 bases spanning the gap. The CDR3 sequence is 14 residues long. Germline V gives CDR1 MDHEN, CDR2 SYDVKM. Written as DNA, the CDR3 is TGTGCCAGCAGTTTAGCCCGACAGACGACTGAAGCTTTCTTT. Translated: CASSLARQTTEAFF. Combining the CDR3 with reference TRBV28 and TRBJ1-1 gives the whole variable domain DVKVTQSSRYLVKRTGEKVFLECVQDMDHENMFWYRQDPGLGLRLIYFSYDVKMKEKGDIPEGYSVSREKKERFSLILESASTNQTSMYLCASSLARQTTEAFFGQGTRLTVV.

This clonotype was counted ten times or more. The chain recombines TRBV27 with TRBJ1-2; 11 bases are a match to TRBD1. This CDR3 region has 15 residues. The germline CDR1 and CDR2 sequences are MNHEY and SMNVEV (reference sequence). V gave up 5 bases and J gave up 7 bases; unmatched junction bases: 9. CDR3 sequence reads: CASSAPGQGVGGYTF. The CDR3 bases are TGTGCCAGCAGTGCACCGGGACAGGGGGTAGGTGGCTACACCTTC.

This clonotype came up many times. V gene TRBV7-2 combines with J gene TRBJ2-1; the D is unclear. This CDR3 comprises 14 residues. Germline CDR1 is SGHTA and CDR2 is FQGNSA. V was clipped by 0 bases and J by 10 bases, with 13 bases between them. The CDR3 protein is CASSLALRSSEQFF. DNA of the CDR3: TGTGCCAGCAGCTTAGCCCTGAGGTCGAGCGAGCAGTTCTTC.

This clonotype has a count of ten or more. The CDR3 is CATSRDLTGAGNTIYF. In DNA, the CDR3 is TGTGCCACCAGCAGAGATTTGACAGGGGCTGGAAACACCATATATTTT. The chain is built from TRBV15 and TRBJ1-3, with 8 nucleotides matching TRBD1. The CDR3 is 16 amino acids. The V segment lost 0 bases and the J segment 2 bases; nucleotides outside the gene matches: 3. The V gene's germline CDR1 is LNHNV and CDR2 YYDKDF (reference sequence).

This clonotype appeared many times. The rearrangement links TRBV5-1 to TRBJ1-1; possibly TRBD1 for D (5 bases). V was clipped by 4 bases and J by 4 bases, with 17 bases between them. Germline V gene sequence: CDR1 SGHRS, CDR2 YFSETQ. This CDR3 has 15 residues. The DNA of the CDR3 is TGCGCCAGCAGCCAGGAAAGGGGACTGGGCACTGAAGCTTTCTTT. Translating it yields CASSQERGLGTEAFF.

This clonotype has at least ten counts. This chain connects TRBV5-1 to TRBJ2-3; D not resolved. Germline assignment: CDR1 SGHRS and CDR2 YFSETQ. V shed 2 bases and J shed 5 bases, with 9 bases lying between them. The CDR3 runs 13 residues. The DNA for the CDR3 is TGCGCCAGCAGCTTAGGACGGTTAGATACGCAGTATTTT. It encodes CASSLGRLDTQYF.

This clonotype was seen at least ten times. V and J are TRBV28 and TRBJ2-7; 9 bases are a match to TRBD1. V shed 5 bases, J shed 2 bases, and the junction held 7 bases outside the gene matches. Germline V gene sequence: CDR1 MDHEN, CDR2 SYDVKM. The CDR3 length is 15 residues. CDR3 sequence (DNA): TGTGCCAGCAGTACGCGGGACAGGGTTCCCTACGAGCAGTACTTC. This translates into CASSTRDRVPYEQYF. Using reference TRBV28 and TRBJ2-7 for the parts outside the CDR3, the full variable domain is DVKVTQSSRYLVKRTGEKVFLECVQDMDHENMFWYRQDPGLGLRLIYFSYDVKMKEKGDIPEGYSVSREKKERFSLILESASTNQTSMYLCASSTRDRVPYEQYFGPGTRLTVT.

This clonotype was seen at least ten times. This sequence joins TRBV5-1 and TRBJ2-7, with 13 nucleotides matching TRBD2. The length of the CDR3 is 15 residues. The ends lost 3 bases at V and 7 bases at J; junction bases unmatched: 7. Germline V gene sequence: CDR1 SGHRS, CDR2 YFSETQ. The CDR3 DNA is TGCGCCAGCAGCTCCTTACTAGCGGGAGGGCCGGAGCAGTACTTC. Translated, it gives CASSSLLAGGPEQYF.

This clonotype occurred many times. V usage is TRBV7-8 and J usage is TRBJ2-1; D uncertain. The CDR3 spans 13 residues. Trimming shortened V by 0 bases and J by 6 bases, and 6 bases separated the two germline ends. In germline, CDR1 is SGHVS, CDR2 FQNEAQ. CDR3 sequence: CASSLAAPNEQFF. In DNA form, the CDR3 reads TGTGCCAGCAGCTTAGCGGCCCCCAATGAGCAGTTCTTC.

This clonotype was seen repeatedly, ten times or more. This chain joins TRBV7-9 and TRBJ2-1, with D possibly TRBD2 on 5 matching bases. Looked up from germline, CDR1 is SEHNR and CDR2 is FQNEAQ (reference sequence). V was shortened by 6 bases and J by 6 bases, with 15 bases between the two germline ends. The CDR3 is 14 residues long. The CDR3 nucleotides read TGTGCCAGCAGGGGGTCGGGGTTTTTCAATGAGCAGTTCTTC. Its protein product is CASRGSGFFNEQFF. Using reference TRBV7-9 and TRBJ2-1 for the parts outside the CDR3, the full variable domain is DTGVSQNPRHKITKRGQNVTFRCDPISEHNRLYWYRQTLGQGPEFLTYFQNEAQLEKSRLLSDRFSAERPKGSFSTLEIQRTEQGDSAMYLCASRGSGFFNEQFFGPGTRLTVL.

This clonotype has at least ten counts. This rearrangement joins TRBV7-2 to TRBJ1-1, with TRBD1 as a possible D gene (6 bases). V was clipped by 2 bases and J by 0 bases, with 10 bases between them. This CDR3 is built from 15 residues. CDR1 SGHTA and CDR2 FQGNSA come from the germline V gene. The CDR3 region is CASSLYGQLNTEAFF. For the CDR3, the DNA is TGTGCCAGCAGCTTATACGGACAGCTGAACACTGAAGCTTTCTTT.

This clonotype appeared many times. The CDR3 spells CASTTGDEQYF. The CDR3 DNA reads TGTGCCAGCACAACAGGGGACGAGCAGTACTTC. This chain connects TRBV12-3 or TRBV12-4 to TRBJ2-7; TRBD1 aligns across 7 bases. The CDR3 has 11 residues. Unmatched junction bases numbered 2, after V lost 7 bases and J lost 5 bases.

This clonotype was counted many times. J is TRBJ1-2 and V is TRBV27; the D is unclear. The V gene's germline CDR1 is MNHEY and CDR2 SMNVEV (reference sequence). The V end lost 3 bases, the J end lost 3 bases, and 8 bases lay between the germline ends. There are 13 residues in the CDR3. The CDR3 loop reads CASSLGGHYGYTF. The CDR3 DNA sequence: TGTGCCAGCAGTTTGGGCGGCCACTATGGCTACACCTTC.

This clonotype occurred many times. The chain uses TRBV12-3 or TRBV12-4 and TRBJ2-1; possible D gene TRBD1, 6 bases. The germline V and J ends were trimmed by 5 bases and 9 bases, with 11 bases remaining between them. The CDR3 has 12 amino acids. This CDR3 reads CASSRGSSEQFF. CDR3 DNA: TGTGCCAGCAGTAGGGGGTCAAGTGAGCAGTTCTTC.

This clonotype appeared many times. V is TRBV20-1 and J is TRBJ2-5, with TRBD1 matching over 7 bases. The CDR3 is made up of 18 amino acids. CDR1 is DFQATT, CDR2 SNEGSKA, per germline (reference sequence). Trimming removed 5 bases from V and 3 bases from J; junction bases left unmatched: 21. The CDR3 DNA follows: TGCAGTGCTCCCTCCCGGTCCTGGCTTTGGGACAGTAAAGAGACCCAGTACTTC. It codes for CSAPSRSWLWDSKETQYF.

This clonotype was found many times. The chain recombines TRBV20-1 with TRBJ1-2; D call uncertain. Trimming removed 0 bases at V and 8 bases at J, with 19 bases between. The germline V gene has CDR1 DFQATT and CDR2 SNEGSKA (reference sequence). The CDR3 is 15 residues long. The CDR3 DNA reads as TGCAGTGCTAGAGATTGGACTGTGAACCTGGGGGGCTACACCTTC. Its translation is CSARDWTVNLGGYTF.